This T cell receptor beta chain stems from a study of T cells in Graves' hyperthyroidism and ophthalmopathy. Overall study results and limits: Most clonotypes expanded in the thyroid (above 0.001) were also present in blood.

Orbital computed tomography, thyroid ultrasound, serum thyroxine and TRAb, and clinical symptoms together informed the diagnoses. The V gene's germline CDR1 is SNHLY and CDR2 FYNNEI. The CDR3 consists of 15 residues. V dropped 5 bases and J dropped 8; count of bases not matched to a gene: 6. Regions amplified from RNA transcripts were the TCR beta CDR3 regions. Primed by the HTBI set, a first-round RT-PCR was run on the TCR CDR3. A single record per CDR3 protein comes from TCRdb applying MiXCR to the multiplex PCR reads. The sample carries 660,000 or so distinct CDR3 sequences, just under 45% recorded once. Details on this clonotype: Its antigen is undetermined.

This receptor was taken from an adult man with Graves' disease, either hyperthyroidism or ophthalmopathy (not recorded which). V usage is TRBV2 and J usage is TRBJ1-4; 12 bases match TRBD1. Sequenced material: peripheral blood or thyroid tissue (not recorded which). As DNA, the CDR3 is TGTGCCAGCAGTTGGGGACAGGGGGCCGGGGAAAAACTGTTTTTT. This sequence encodes CASSWGQGAGEKLFF.